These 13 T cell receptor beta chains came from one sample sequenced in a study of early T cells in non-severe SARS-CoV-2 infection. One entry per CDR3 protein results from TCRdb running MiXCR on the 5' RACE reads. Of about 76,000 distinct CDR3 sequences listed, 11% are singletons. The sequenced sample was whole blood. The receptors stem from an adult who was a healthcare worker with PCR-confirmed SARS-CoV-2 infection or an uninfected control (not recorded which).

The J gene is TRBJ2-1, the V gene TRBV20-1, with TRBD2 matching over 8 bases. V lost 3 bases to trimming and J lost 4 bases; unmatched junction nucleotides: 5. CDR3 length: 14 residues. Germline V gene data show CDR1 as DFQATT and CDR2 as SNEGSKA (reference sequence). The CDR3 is CSASRLAGYNEQFF. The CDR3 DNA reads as TGCAGTGCTAGCCGGCTAGCGGGTTACAATGAGCAGTTCTTC.

Written as DNA, the CDR3 is TGTGCCGCCGGACAGACCCGCACAGATACGCAGTATTTT. It specifies CAAGQTRTDTQYF. The chain links TRBV6-2 or TRBV6-3 to TRBJ2-3, with a tentative D call TRBD1 (6 bases). CDR1 is MNHEY, CDR2 SVGEGT, per germline. The CDR3 sequence is 13 residues long. Trimming removed 11 bases at V and 1 base at J, with 13 bases between.

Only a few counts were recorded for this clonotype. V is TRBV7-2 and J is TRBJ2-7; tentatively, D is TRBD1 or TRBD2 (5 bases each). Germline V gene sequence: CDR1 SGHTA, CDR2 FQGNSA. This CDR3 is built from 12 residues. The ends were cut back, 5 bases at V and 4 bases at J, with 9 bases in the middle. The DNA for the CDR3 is TGTGCCAGCAGCCCGGGGCTATACGAGCAGTACTTC. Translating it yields CASSPGLYEQYF. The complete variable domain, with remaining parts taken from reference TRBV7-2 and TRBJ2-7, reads GAGVSQSPSNKVTEKGKDVELRCDPISGHTALYWYRQSLGQGLEFLIYFQGNSAPDKSGLPSDRFSAERTGGSVSTLTIQRTQQEDSAVYLCASSPGLYEQYFGPGTRLTVT.

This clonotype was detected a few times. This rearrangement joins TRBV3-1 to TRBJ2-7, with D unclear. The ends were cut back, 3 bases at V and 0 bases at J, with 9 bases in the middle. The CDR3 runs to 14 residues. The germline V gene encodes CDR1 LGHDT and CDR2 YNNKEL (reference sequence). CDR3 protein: CASSQGSYSYEQYF. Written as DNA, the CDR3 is TGTGCCAGCAGCCAGGGGTCGTACTCCTACGAGCAGTACTTC.

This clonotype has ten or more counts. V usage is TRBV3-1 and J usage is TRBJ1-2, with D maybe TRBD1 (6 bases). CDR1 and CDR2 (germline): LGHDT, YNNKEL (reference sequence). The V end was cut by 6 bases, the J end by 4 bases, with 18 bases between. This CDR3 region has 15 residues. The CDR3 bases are TGTGCCAGCAGTGGGTCATTTGGACAGCTCTATGGCTACACCTTC. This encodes CASSGSFGQLYGYTF.

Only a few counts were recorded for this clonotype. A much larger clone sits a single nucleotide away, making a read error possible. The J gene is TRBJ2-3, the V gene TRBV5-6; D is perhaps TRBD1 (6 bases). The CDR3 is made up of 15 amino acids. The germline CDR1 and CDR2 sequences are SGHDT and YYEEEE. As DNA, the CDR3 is TGTGTCAGCAGCTATGGACAGAGACGCACAGATACGCAGTATTTT. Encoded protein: CVSSYGQRRTDTQYF.

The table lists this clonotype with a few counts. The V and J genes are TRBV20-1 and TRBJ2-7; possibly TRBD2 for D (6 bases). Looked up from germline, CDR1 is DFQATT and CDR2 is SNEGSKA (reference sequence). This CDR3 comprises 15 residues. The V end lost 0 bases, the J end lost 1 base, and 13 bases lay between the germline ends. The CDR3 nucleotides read TGCAGTGCTAGAGATGCGGGGAGAGGGTCCTACGAGCAGTACTTC. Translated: CSARDAGRGSYEQYF.

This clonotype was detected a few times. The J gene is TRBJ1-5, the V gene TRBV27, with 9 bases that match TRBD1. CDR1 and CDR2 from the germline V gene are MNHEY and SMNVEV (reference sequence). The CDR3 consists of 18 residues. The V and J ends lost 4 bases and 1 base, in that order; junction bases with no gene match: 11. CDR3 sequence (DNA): TGTGCCAGCAGTTCCGGGACAGGGTTACAGGCAAGCAATCAGCCCCAGCATTTT. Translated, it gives CASSSGTGLQASNQPQHF.

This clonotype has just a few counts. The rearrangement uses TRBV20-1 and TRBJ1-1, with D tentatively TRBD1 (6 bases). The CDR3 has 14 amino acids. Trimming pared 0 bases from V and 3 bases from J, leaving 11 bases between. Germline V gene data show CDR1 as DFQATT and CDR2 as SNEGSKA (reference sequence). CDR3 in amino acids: CSARDQGLYTEAFF. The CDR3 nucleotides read TGCAGTGCTAGAGATCAGGGGCTGTACACTGAAGCTTTCTTT.

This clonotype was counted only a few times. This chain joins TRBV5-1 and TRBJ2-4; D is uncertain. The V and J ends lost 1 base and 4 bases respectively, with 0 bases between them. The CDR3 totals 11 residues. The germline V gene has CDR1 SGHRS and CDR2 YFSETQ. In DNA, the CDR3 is TGCGCCAGCAGCTTGAAAAACATTCAGTACTTC. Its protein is CASSLKNIQYF. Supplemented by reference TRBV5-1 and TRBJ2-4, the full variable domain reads KAGVTQTPRYLIKTRGQQVTLSCSPISGHRSVSWYQQTPGQGLQFLFEYFSETQRNKGNFPGRFSGRQFSNSRSEMNVSTLELGDSALYLCASSLKNIQYFGAGTRLSVL.

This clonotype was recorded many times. CDR3 nucleotides: TGCGCCAGCAGCCCCGAGACTTACCAAGAGACCCAGTACTTC. Its translation: CASSPETYQETQYF. The V call is TRBV5-1, the J call TRBJ2-5; D remains unclear. Germline CDR1 reads SGHRS; CDR2 reads YFSETQ. V was shortened by 4 bases and J by 0 bases, with 10 bases between the two germline ends. The CDR3 covers 14 residues.

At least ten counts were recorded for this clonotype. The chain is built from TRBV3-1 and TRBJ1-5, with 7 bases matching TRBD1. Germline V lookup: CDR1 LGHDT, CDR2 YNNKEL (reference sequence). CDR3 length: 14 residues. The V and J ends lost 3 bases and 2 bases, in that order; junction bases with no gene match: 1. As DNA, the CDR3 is TGTGCCAGCAGCCATACAGGGGGCAATCAGCCCCAGCATTTT. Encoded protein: CASSHTGGNQPQHF.

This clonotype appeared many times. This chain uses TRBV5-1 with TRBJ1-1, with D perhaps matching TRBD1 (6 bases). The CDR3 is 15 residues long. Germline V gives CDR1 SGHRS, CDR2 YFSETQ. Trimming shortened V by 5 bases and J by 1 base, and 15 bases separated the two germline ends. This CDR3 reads CASSQDRIENTEAFF. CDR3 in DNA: TGCGCCAGCAGTCAAGACAGGATCGAGAACACTGAAGCTTTCTTT.